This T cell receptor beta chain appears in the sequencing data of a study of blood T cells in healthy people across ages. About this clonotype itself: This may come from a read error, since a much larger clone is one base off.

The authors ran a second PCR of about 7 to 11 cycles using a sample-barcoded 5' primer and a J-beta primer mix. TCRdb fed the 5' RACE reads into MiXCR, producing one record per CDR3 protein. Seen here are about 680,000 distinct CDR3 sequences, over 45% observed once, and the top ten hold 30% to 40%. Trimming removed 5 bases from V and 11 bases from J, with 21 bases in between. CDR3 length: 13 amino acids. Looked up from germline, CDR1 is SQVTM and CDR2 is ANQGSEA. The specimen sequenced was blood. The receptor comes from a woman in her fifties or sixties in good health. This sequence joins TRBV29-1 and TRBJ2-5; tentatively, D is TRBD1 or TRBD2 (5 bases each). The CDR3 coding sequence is TGCAGCGTTTTTGGACCCGCGGCCAGGGAGCAGTACTTC. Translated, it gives CSVFGPAAREQYF. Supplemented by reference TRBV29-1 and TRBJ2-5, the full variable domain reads SAVISQKPSRDICQRGTSLTIQCQVDSQVTMMFWYRQQPGQSLTLIATANQGSEATYESGFVIDKFPISRPNLTFSTLTVSNMSPEDSSIYLCSVFGPAAREQYFGPGTRLLVL.